The 24 T cell receptor beta chains below were found in one sample sequenced in a study of blood T cell repertoires in COVID-19. TCRdb's table, derived via immunoSEQ multiplex PCR, lists solely in-frame clones and lacks some. The table records about 240,000 clones, approximately 83% of them present only once. The material sequenced was peripheral blood. These receptor sequences come from a woman aged 80 or over with acute or convalescent COVID-19.

The chain employs TRBV2 and TRBJ1-2; 7 positions agree with TRBD1. Germline V gives CDR1 SNHLY, CDR2 FYNNEI. V trimming: 2 bases; J trimming: 8 bases; junction bases outside the gene matches: 11. The CDR3 runs to 15 residues. CDR3 region: CASSEQTGVRGGYTF. For the CDR3, the DNA is TGTGCCAGCAGTGAACAAACAGGGGTAAGAGGCGGCTACACCTTC.

The CDR3 reads CASSMAAGARNQPQHF. DNA of the CDR3: TGTGCCAGTAGTATGGCAGCGGGGGCCCGCAATCAGCCCCAGCATTTT. V and J are TRBV19 and TRBJ1-5; the D gene is possibly TRBD1 (6 bases). CDR1 and CDR2 from the germline V gene are LNHDA and SQIVND (reference sequence). The CDR3 totals 16 residues. The V gene lost 3 bases and the J gene lost 2 bases, with 14 bases spanning the gap.

The CDR3 DNA follows: TGCGCCAGCAGCCAAGATCCCCCTCCTAGTGAGCAGTTCTTC. This codes for CASSQDPPPSEQFF. The V gene is TRBV4-1, the J gene TRBJ2-1; D gene ambiguous. This CDR3 contains 14 residues. Germline CDR1 reads MGHRA; CDR2 reads YSYEKL. The V end was cut by 0 bases, the J end by 9 bases, with 12 bases between.

The chain combines TRBV28 with TRBJ1-1, with no clear D. Germline CDR1 reads MDHEN; CDR2 reads SYDVKM. The CDR3 contains 11 residues. The germline V and J ends were trimmed by 6 bases and 8 bases, with 10 bases remaining between them. In DNA form, the CDR3 reads TGTGCCAGCAGCTCGAGCTTCGAAGCTTTCTTT. Amino acids: CASSSSFEAFF.

This chain links TRBV18 with TRBJ1-4; tentative D call: TRBD1 (5 bases). V shed 4 bases and J shed 8 bases, with 14 bases lying between them. Germline-derived CDR1 and CDR2 are KGHSH and LQKENI. The CDR3 loop spans 14 amino acids. The CDR3 loop is CASSQGRAGEKLFF. The CDR3 DNA follows: TGTGCCAGCTCACAGGGCAGGGCGGGAGAAAAACTGTTTTTT.

This rearrangement joins TRBV5-1 to TRBJ2-7, with D possibly TRBD1 on 5 matching bases. The CDR3 is 13 residues long. The V gene lost 5 bases and the J gene lost 1 base, with 10 bases spanning the gap. Germline V gene data show CDR1 as SGHRS and CDR2 as YFSETQ. CDR3: CASRSAGSYEQYF. CDR3 coding DNA: TGCGCCAGCAGAAGCGCAGGGTCCTACGAGCAGTACTTC.

The chain couples TRBV6-1 to TRBJ2-4, with TRBD2 matching 10 bases. Trimming took 2 bases from V and 10 from J; bases not matched to a gene: 8. The CDR3 spans 15 residues. Per germline, CDR1 MNHNS and CDR2 SASEGT. Here the CDR3 DNA reads TGTGCCAGCAGTGAAAGTCTAGCGGGGGTGGAAATTCAGTACTTC. It encodes CASSESLAGVEIQYF.

The chain uses TRBV6-1 and TRBJ2-1, with 12 bases identical to TRBD1. The CDR3 consists of 15 residues. With V trimmed by 5 bases and J by 9 bases, 8 bases remained unmatched. Germline-derived CDR1 and CDR2 are MNHNS and SASEGT. The CDR3 DNA follows: TGTGCCAGCAGTCCATCCGGGACAGGGGGCGGTGAGCAGTTCTTC. Protein product: CASSPSGTGGGEQFF.

The chain recombines TRBV5-4 with TRBJ2-2; 13 nucleotides match TRBD2. Trimming cost V 4 bases and J 3 bases; bases outside gene matches: 6. Germline CDR1 and CDR2: SGHNT and YYREEE (reference sequence). This CDR3 region has 17 residues. The CDR3 loop is CASSPTSGGPYTGELFF. The CDR3 coding sequence is TGTGCCAGCAGCCCGACTAGCGGGGGGCCCTACACCGGGGAGCTGTTTTTT.

This clone was seen a few times. The CDR3 nucleotides read TGTGCCAGCAGCTTTACTAGCGGGGGGGCCTCCTACAATGAGCAGTTCTTC. Its translation is CASSFTSGGASYNEQFF. The chain is built from TRBV5-6 and TRBJ2-1; TRBD2 matches at 13 bases. Germline-derived CDR1 and CDR2 are SGHDT and YYEEEE. J gave up 0 bases and V 2 bases, and 2 bases lay outside the gene matches. The CDR3 runs 17 residues.

This chain uses TRBV28 with TRBJ1-5; possible D gene TRBD1, 5 bases. The CDR3 is made up of 16 amino acids. The germline gives CDR1 MDHEN, CDR2 SYDVKM. Trimming took 5 bases from V and 0 from J, leaving 14 bases between them. The CDR3 DNA sequence: TGTGCCAGCAGTCCCTCCACGGGGGTTAGCAATCAGCCCCAGCATTTT. It specifies CASSPSTGVSNQPQHF.

The count of this clone is one. The genes are TRBV2 and TRBJ2-5, with 7 bases aligning to TRBD1. CDR3 size: 13 residues. J lost 5 bases, V lost 8 bases, and 8 bases had no gene match. Germline V gene lookup returns CDR1 SNHLY and CDR2 FYNNEI. The CDR3 sequence: CASGRGGGETQYF. The CDR3, as DNA: TGTGCCAGCGGTAGAGGGGGCGGGGAGACCCAGTACTTC.

This clone has just one count. The chain links TRBV24-1 to TRBJ1-2; 7 bases map to TRBD1. V shed 4 bases, J shed 7 bases, and the junction held 5 bases outside the gene matches. The CDR3 consists of 13 residues. Germline CDR1 is KGHDR and CDR2 is SFDVKD. This CDR3 reads CATSEQTGSGYTF. The CDR3 region has the DNA TGTGCCACCAGTGAGCAGACAGGGTCTGGCTACACCTTC.

The chain links TRBV7-9 to TRBJ2-5, with D perhaps matching TRBD1 (5 bases). V was clipped by 2 bases and J by 5 bases, with 9 bases between them. This CDR3 contains 13 residues. Germline V CDR1 and CDR2: SEHNR, FQNEAQ (reference sequence). CDR3 in amino acids: CASSLRQLETQYF. CDR3 coding DNA: TGTGCCAGCAGCTTAAGACAGTTGGAGACCCAGTACTTC.

This chain connects TRBV5-8 to TRBJ2-5; weak D call: TRBD1 (5 bases). The CDR3 is made up of 16 amino acids. V was cut by 1 base and J by 2 bases, with 15 bases left in between. Per germline, CDR1 SGHTS and CDR2 YDEGEE. CDR3 sequence (DNA): TGTGCCAGCAGCTTGAATCGGTTCAGGGCGCAAGAGACCCAGTACTTC. It encodes CASSLNRFRAQETQYF.

The gene calls are TRBV5-6 and TRBJ2-3; 7 nucleotides align to TRBD2. Germline assignment: CDR1 SGHDT and CDR2 YYEEEE. The CDR3 consists of 15 residues. V was pared by 0 bases and J by 5 bases, with 6 bases of the junction left unmatched. The CDR3 reads CASSLAAGRRDTQYF. The CDR3 region has the DNA TGTGCCAGCAGCTTGGCAGCGGGGAGACGAGATACGCAGTATTTT.

The rearrangement links TRBV19 to TRBJ1-1; no clear D. Germline V gene lookup returns CDR1 LNHDA and CDR2 SQIVND (reference sequence). The CDR3 runs to 16 residues. The V end lost 3 bases, the J end lost 1 base, and 15 bases lay between the germline ends. CDR3 residues: CASSMRAATQNTEAFF. CDR3 coding DNA: TGTGCCAGTAGTATGCGGGCGGCGACCCAGAACACTGAAGCTTTCTTT.

This clone was observed a handful of times. The rearrangement links TRBV29-1 to TRBJ1-1; D is ambiguous. There are 10 residues in the CDR3. Germline V gene lookup returns CDR1 SQVTM and CDR2 ANQGSEA. Trimming stripped 5 bases from V and 6 bases from J, with 7 bases between. Written as DNA, the CDR3 is TGCAGCGTTTACAGATCTGAAGCTTTCTTT. Translating it yields CSVYRSEAFF.

CDR3 region: CATRTNEKLFF. CDR3 DNA: TGTGCCACCCGGACTAATGAAAAACTGTTTTTT. This chain connects TRBV2 to TRBJ1-4; no clear D. The CDR3 is 11 residues long. Germline values: CDR1 SNHLY, CDR2 FYNNEI. V was trimmed by 10 bases and J by 2 bases, leaving 5 bases between them.

This rearrangement joins TRBV24-1 to TRBJ1-2, with TRBD1 matching 9 bases. The CDR3 runs to 14 residues. With V trimmed by 4 bases and J by 6 bases, 5 bases remained unmatched. Per the germline V gene, CDR1 is KGHDR and CDR2 is SFDVKD. The CDR3, as DNA: TGTGCCACCAGTGACACCGACAGGGGGAATGGCTACACCTTC. Residues: CATSDTDRGNGYTF.

Only a few counts were recorded for this clone. The V call is TRBV6-4, the J call TRBJ1-6; no clear D. The CDR3 totals 14 residues. Trimming took off 4 bases at V and 2 bases at J, with 6 bases between the two ends. The V gene's germline CDR1 is MRHNA and CDR2 SNTAGT. The CDR3 region is CASSVTAYNSPLHF. CDR3 DNA: TGTGCCAGCAGTGTAACAGCCTATAATTCACCCCTCCACTTT.

V and J are TRBV24-1 and TRBJ2-1, with D perhaps TRBD2 (7 bases). The CDR3 loop spans 17 amino acids. Germline V lookup: CDR1 KGHDR, CDR2 SFDVKD. V shed 9 bases and J shed 4 bases, with 24 bases lying between them. CDR3 sequence reads: CATAPSIGGPSYNEQFF. Here the CDR3 DNA reads TGTGCCACCGCCCCCTCGATCGGGGGGCCATCGTACAATGAGCAGTTCTTC.

V and J are TRBV15 and TRBJ2-3; 10 bases agree with TRBD1. The CDR3 contains 14 residues. Germline-derived CDR1 and CDR2 are LNHNV and YYDKDF (reference sequence). The V and J ends lost 8 bases and 2 bases, in that order; junction bases with no gene match: 4. This chain's CDR3 is CATRDRGTTDTQYF. Written as DNA, the CDR3 is TGTGCCACCCGGGACAGGGGAACCACAGATACGCAGTATTTT.

The chain employs TRBV19 and TRBJ1-5, with a possible D match to TRBD1 (6 bases). Germline V gene lookup returns CDR1 LNHDA and CDR2 SQIVND (reference sequence). The CDR3 loop spans 14 amino acids. V was shortened by 3 bases and J by 9 bases, with 15 bases between the two germline ends. This CDR3 is CASSMGGGLPPQHF. The CDR3 DNA follows: TGTGCCAGTAGTATGGGAGGGGGTCTTCCGCCCCAGCATTTT.